These 26 T cell receptor beta chains were sequenced from one sample in a study of beta chain features in type 1 diabetes. Isolated RNA was reverse transcribed in full, so expressed TCRB transcripts were sequenced. Data came from immunoSEQ multiplex PCR; TCRdb stores just in-frame clones and leaves some out. The data hold hundreds of thousands of clones, with over 25% observed a single time. The sequenced material came from naive CD4+ T cells from blood. Receptors were obtained from a man between 18 and 29 years old in good health.

In its sample, this clone was seen a few times. Other DNA sequences in the sample encode the same CDR3. The J gene is TRBJ1-3, the V gene TRBV30; D gene unclear. This CDR3 is built from 12 residues. From germline, CDR1 is GTSNPN and CDR2 SVGIG (reference sequence). Deletions cut 0 bases from V and 4 bases from J, with 4 bases between. CDR3 residues: CAWSVGGNTIYF. The CDR3 coding sequence is TGTGCCTGGAGTGTAGGAGGAAACACCATATATTTT.

CDR3 DNA: TGCAGCGTGGTCGGCGACGTGGCCTATGGCTACACCTTC. Amino acid sequence: CSVVGDVAYGYTF. The chain recombines TRBV29-1 with TRBJ1-2; D ambiguous. V was cut by 6 bases and J by 4 bases, with 15 bases left in between. Germline-derived CDR1 and CDR2 are SQVTM and ANQGSEA. The CDR3 is 13 residues long. Full variable domain (rest looked up from reference TRBV29-1 and TRBJ1-2): SAVISQKPSRDICQRGTSLTIQCQVDSQVTMMFWYRQQPGQSLTLIATANQGSEATYESGFVIDKFPISRPNLTFSTLTVSNMSPEDSSIYLCSVVGDVAYGYTFGSGTRLTVV.

This clone was observed once. The gene calls are TRBV27 and TRBJ2-1; 9 nucleotides match TRBD2. V dropped 0 bases and J dropped 8; count of bases not matched to a gene: 8. The CDR3 runs 16 residues. CDR1 MNHEY and CDR2 SMNVEV come from the germline V gene (reference sequence). CDR3 residues: CASSLSTGTSSYEQFF. The CDR3 DNA follows: TGTGCCAGCAGTTTATCGACCGGGACTAGCTCCTATGAGCAGTTCTTC.

Only a few counts were recorded for this clone. The chain employs TRBV30 and TRBJ1-6, with D unclear. Germline CDR1 and CDR2: GTSNPN and SVGIG (reference sequence). The CDR3 spans 15 residues. Trimming stripped 0 bases from V and 9 bases from J, with 15 bases between. In nucleotides, the CDR3 is TGTGCCTGGAGTGTACGTCGCCACGAGGCTTCACCCCTCCACTTT. This translates into CAWSVRRHEASPLHF.

As to this clone: This specimen includes other DNA sequences encoding the same CDR3. The chain recombines TRBV30 with TRBJ2-7; perhaps TRBD1 as D (6 bases). The CDR3 runs 12 residues. With 3 bases removed from V and 4 bases from J, the gap between germline ends came to 10 bases. From germline, CDR1 is GTSNPN and CDR2 SVGIG (reference sequence). The CDR3 DNA is TGTGCCTGGAGCCCCAGGGGATACGAGCAGTACTTC. Residues: CAWSPRGYEQYF.

This clone showed up just a few times. The chain joins TRBV30 to TRBJ1-2; D is possibly TRBD1 (6 bases). The CDR3 extends over 14 amino acids. CDR1 is GTSNPN and CDR2 is SVGIG in the germline V gene (reference sequence). Trimming shortened V by 4 bases and J by 5 bases, and 17 bases separated the two germline ends. CDR3 amino acids: CAWTADSITYGYTF. The CDR3 coding sequence is TGTGCCTGGACCGCGGACAGTATTACTTATGGCTACACCTTC.

The chain has TRBV7-9 and TRBJ2-5, with D possibly being TRBD2 (5 bases). Germline-derived CDR1 and CDR2 are SEHNR and FQNEAQ (reference sequence). Trimming removed 1 base at V and 5 bases at J, with 11 bases between. The CDR3 runs to 14 residues. The CDR3 coding sequence is TGTGCCAGCAGCTTAGAAGCGCGGAGGGAGACCCAGTACTTC. This gives the protein CASSLEARRETQYF.

This clone was detected a few times. The V and J genes are TRBV7-2 and TRBJ1-4, with D possibly TRBD1 on 6 matching bases. CDR1 is SGHTA and CDR2 is FQGNSA in the germline V gene. The CDR3 totals 14 residues. Trimming pared 3 bases from V and 8 bases from J, leaving 13 bases between. DNA for the CDR3: TGTGCCAGCAGCTTTTCGTTACAGGGAGAAAAACTGTTTTTT. It encodes CASSFSLQGEKLFF.

V gene TRBV29-1 combines with J gene TRBJ2-1, with D perhaps matching TRBD1 or TRBD2 (6 bases each). Looked up from germline, CDR1 is SQVTM and CDR2 is ANQGSEA. The ends were cut back, 3 bases at V and 0 bases at J, with 12 bases in the middle. This CDR3 region has 15 residues. The CDR3 DNA follows: TGCAGCGTTGACGGGGGCCTAAGCTCCTACAATGAGCAGTTCTTC. Its translation: CSVDGGLSSYNEQFF.

This clone was seen a handful of times. This rearrangement joins TRBV5-6 to TRBJ1-2, with 7 bases aligning to TRBD1. The length of the CDR3 is 12 residues. Germline CDR1 is SGHDT and CDR2 is YYEEEE. Germline trimming cut 4 bases from V and 5 bases from J; bases unmatched to any gene: 2. The CDR3 nucleotides read TGTGCCAGCAGCGAGGGACAGTATGGCTACACCTTC. Translating it yields CASSEGQYGYTF.

This sequence joins TRBV11-2 and TRBJ1-1, with D unresolved. Deletions cut 5 bases from V and 0 bases from J, with 16 bases between. Germline V gene sequence: CDR1 SGHAT, CDR2 FQNNGV. This CDR3 has 16 residues. The CDR3 is CASSTTRTDVNTEAFF. The CDR3 DNA reads TGTGCCAGCAGCACGACGAGGACGGATGTGAACACTGAAGCTTTCTTT.

The chain joins TRBV9 to TRBJ2-2; weak D call: TRBD1 (6 bases). CDR1 is SGDLS and CDR2 is YYNGEE in the germline V gene. V was trimmed by 3 bases and J by 5 bases, leaving 11 bases between them. The CDR3 covers 14 residues. CDR3 residues: CASSAVRGTGELFF. DNA of the CDR3: TGTGCCAGCAGCGCCGTGAGGGGGACCGGGGAGCTGTTTTTT.

This clone was observed a few times. This chain joins TRBV5-1 and TRBJ1-1; 7 positions agree with TRBD1. Trimming took 2 bases from V and 5 from J; bases not matched to a gene: 3. Germline-derived CDR1 and CDR2 are SGHRS and YFSETQ. The CDR3 has 13 residues. CDR3 sequence reads: CASSFGQVTEAFF. The CDR3 DNA follows: TGCGCCAGCAGCTTCGGACAGGTTACTGAAGCTTTCTTT.

In its sample, this clone was seen a few times. The gene calls are TRBV30 and TRBJ1-6; unclear D gene. Germline V lookup: CDR1 GTSNPN, CDR2 SVGIG (reference sequence). The CDR3 runs 15 residues. V lost 0 bases and J lost 6, with 12 bases in between. CDR3 loop: CAWSVRRNRNSPLHF. The CDR3 bases are TGTGCCTGGAGTGTAAGGAGGAATCGTAATTCACCCCTCCACTTT.

This clone was observed a handful of times. The rearrangement links TRBV4-1 to TRBJ2-7; 7 bases align to TRBD1. This CDR3 is 14 amino acids long. Germline CDR1 reads MGHRA; CDR2 reads YSYEKL. The V gene end was trimmed by 4 bases and the J gene end by 3 bases; junction bases not matched to a gene: 6. The CDR3 protein is CASSLPGQSYEQYF. CDR3 nucleotide sequence: TGCGCCAGCAGCCTTCCGGGACAGAGCTACGAGCAGTACTTC.

This clone was seen a few times. This sequence joins TRBV30 and TRBJ2-7; D unclear. Trimming cost V 2 bases and J 2 bases, with 4 bases left between them. This CDR3 has 11 amino acids. Germline V CDR1 and CDR2: GTSNPN, SVGIG (reference sequence). In DNA form, the CDR3 reads TGTGCCTGGAGTAGCCCCTACGAGCAGTACTTC. The encoded protein is CAWSSPYEQYF.

Only a few counts were recorded for this clone. The rearrangement joins TRBV11-1 to TRBJ2-7; D tentatively fits TRBD1 or TRBD2 (5 bases each). This CDR3 is built from 11 residues. V was trimmed by 5 bases and J by 12 bases, leaving 14 bases between them. The germline V gene encodes CDR1 SGHAT and CDR2 FQDESV (reference sequence). CDR3 coding DNA: TGTGCCAGCAGCCAAGGGACCCTCCTGTACTTC. Translation: CASSQGTLLYF.

V is TRBV9 and J is TRBJ2-7; D is unresolved. V was cut by 4 bases and J by 6 bases, with 14 bases left in between. Germline CDR1 reads SGDLS; CDR2 reads YYNGEE. The length of the CDR3 is 13 residues. The CDR3 protein is CASSPSLRSEQYF. In DNA form, the CDR3 reads TGTGCCAGCAGCCCCTCGCTCAGGTCCGAGCAGTACTTC.

The V and J genes are TRBV25-1 and TRBJ2-2; 8 nucleotides match TRBD2. V was pared by 6 bases and J by 6 bases, with 6 bases of the junction left unmatched. This CDR3 spans 14 amino acids. Germline CDR1 MGHDK, CDR2 SYGVNS. The CDR3, as DNA: TGTGCCAGCAGGGGACTAGGGGTCGCCGGGGAGCTGTTTTTT. Amino acids: CASRGLGVAGELFF.

The chain recombines TRBV27 with TRBJ2-1, with D possibly matching TRBD1 (6 bases). The V and J ends lost 0 bases and 4 bases respectively, with 16 bases between them. In germline, CDR1 is MNHEY, CDR2 SMNVEV (reference sequence). The CDR3 has 17 residues. CDR3 nucleotide sequence: TGTGCCAGCAGTTTATCACGGGCAGGGGCCAGATACAATGAGCAGTTCTTC. Its protein is CASSLSRAGARYNEQFF.

CDR3 coding DNA: TGTGCCAGCAGCTTACGGGGTAGGGGACAAGAGACCCAGTACTTC. Its protein is CASSLRGRGQETQYF. The V gene is TRBV7-6, the J gene TRBJ2-5; D assignment may be TRBD1 or TRBD2 (5 bases each). The V and J ends lost 2 bases and 2 bases respectively, with 12 bases between them. CDR1 SGHVS and CDR2 FNYEAQ come from the germline V gene. The CDR3 covers 15 residues.

CDR3 residues: CASSLAQGFVVDEQFF. CDR3 sequence (DNA): TGTGCCAGCAGCTTGGCCCAGGGGTTTGTGGTTGATGAGCAGTTCTTC. This chain links TRBV5-6 with TRBJ2-1, with a tentative D call TRBD1 (6 bases). The germline V and J ends were trimmed by 0 bases and 8 bases, with 18 bases remaining between them. CDR3 size: 16 residues. Germline lookup yields CDR1 SGHDT and CDR2 YYEEEE.

The chain is built from TRBV7-9 and TRBJ1-5; a possible D gene is TRBD1 (5 bases). Trimming took 6 bases from V and 6 from J, leaving 12 bases between them. The CDR3 runs to 13 residues. In germline, CDR1 is SEHNR, CDR2 FQNEAQ (reference sequence). The CDR3 loop reads CASSRGVFQPQHF. CDR3 nucleotides: TGTGCCAGCAGTAGAGGGGTATTTCAGCCCCAGCATTTT.

This sequence joins TRBV21-1 and TRBJ2-7; TRBD2 reflects the table's D call only, with no check against the DNA. TRBV21-1 is a pseudogene locus. The CDR3 covers 11 residues. CDR3 DNA: TGTGCCACCACTAGCGGGAGGACGCAGTACTTC. Translation: CATTSGRTQYF.

This clone was seen more than once but under ten times. J is TRBJ2-2 and V is TRBV9; D ambiguous. Deletions cut 4 bases from V and 0 bases from J, with 13 bases between. The CDR3 consists of 16 residues. CDR1 and CDR2 (germline): SGDLS, YYNGEE. CDR3 amino acids: CASSRSPGSNTGELFF. The CDR3 DNA reads as TGTGCCAGCAGCCGCTCCCCCGGGTCGAACACCGGGGAGCTGTTTTTT.

The V call is TRBV7-9, the J call TRBJ2-1; D ambiguous. The CDR3 has 15 amino acids. CDR1 is SEHNR, CDR2 FQNEAQ, per germline (reference sequence). Trimming took off 1 base at V and 4 bases at J, with 11 bases between the two ends. CDR3 DNA: TGTGCCAGCAGCTTAGATCTAGGAACTTACAATGAGCAGTTCTTC. This gives the protein CASSLDLGTYNEQFF.